This T cell receptor (beta chain) was observed in a study of cytomegalovirus exposure and HLA in healthy donors. General study points: Listed as cytomegalovirus-associated were 164 TCR beta chains.

On this clone itself: Its matching antigen is unknown.

In the PCR, 60 Vbeta and 13 Jbeta primers were used. Clones were sequenced by immunoSEQ multiplex PCR, and TCRdb holds only the in-frame ones, with some missing. The sample carries under 300,000 clones, about 81% recorded once. Specimen: PBMCs. The receptor was isolated from a woman aged 60-75 years in good health and CMV-seropositive.

In DNA, the CDR3 is TGCGCCAGCAGCTTCGGGGGGACTAGTTCCTACGAGCAGTACTTC. This translates into CASSFGGTSSYEQYF. This sequence joins TRBV5-1 and TRBJ2-7, with 8 bases that match TRBD2. V shed 2 bases, J shed 1 base, and the junction held 5 bases outside the gene matches. The length of the CDR3 is 15 residues. In germline, CDR1 is SGHRS, CDR2 YFSETQ. Full variable domain (remainder filled in from reference TRBV5-1 and TRBJ2-7): KAGVTQTPRYLIKTRGQQVTLSCSPISGHRSVSWYQQTPGQGLQFLFEYFSETQRNKGNFPGRFSGRQFSNSRSEMNVSTLELGDSALYLCASSFGGTSSYEQYFGPGTRLTVT.